These 8 T cell receptor beta chains were all obtained from the same sample, sequenced in a study of shared clonotypes between healthy human individuals. The data were produced by immunoSEQ multiplex PCR, yet TCRdb's version contains in-frame clones alone and is incomplete. The table has fewer than 800,000 clones, just over 90% seen once. CD8 cells regarded as naive lacked CD45RO, were positively chosen for CCR7, and omitted terminally differentiated effector memory CD45RA+ cells. Input material: naive CD8+ T cells sorted from blood. The source is a man in his thirties or forties in good health.

The genes are TRBV19 and TRBJ2-1, with 12 bases identical to TRBD2. The trim removed 5 bases at V and 8 bases at J, leaving 1 base unmatched. CDR1 is LNHDA and CDR2 is SQIVND in the germline V gene (reference sequence). The CDR3 has 13 residues. This CDR3 reads CASSRLAGDEQFF. The CDR3 nucleotides are TGTGCCAGTAGTCGACTAGCGGGAGATGAGCAGTTCTTC.

This clone was seen just once. The rearrangement joins TRBV5-6 to TRBJ1-5, with a weak D call TRBD1 (5 bases). The CDR3 is 15 residues long. Germline V gene lookup returns CDR1 SGHDT and CDR2 YYEEEE. V lost 4 bases and J lost 0, with 11 bases in between. The CDR3 sequence: CASSQGLFSNQPQHF. CDR3 bases: TGTGCCAGCAGCCAGGGACTCTTTAGCAATCAGCCCCAGCATTTT.

The CDR3 here is CASSPDGGSQKFF. CDR3 coding DNA: TGTGCCAGCAGCCCGGACGGCGGGTCCCAAAAGTTCTTC. The chain uses TRBV7-9 and TRBJ2-1; D possibly corresponds to TRBD2 (5 bases). From germline, CDR1 is SEHNR and CDR2 FQNEAQ (reference sequence). The CDR3 runs to 13 residues. The V gene lost 5 bases and the J gene lost 14 bases, with 19 bases spanning the gap. The full variable domain, its missing parts supplied by reference TRBV7-9 and TRBJ2-1, is DTGVSQNPRHKITKRGQNVTFRCDPISEHNRLYWYRQTLGQGPEFLTYFQNEAQLEKSRLLSDRFSAERPKGSFSTLEIQRTEQGDSAMYLCASSPDGGSQKFFGPGTRLTVL.

The count of this clone is one. A read error is the likely source, as a far larger clone sits one nucleotide away. The J gene is TRBJ2-2, the V gene TRBV27; no reliable D call. CDR1 and CDR2 from the germline V gene are MNHEY and SMNVEV (reference sequence). The CDR3 is 11 residues long. V lost 6 bases and J 3 bases, leaving 2 bases between the germline ends. The CDR3 region is CASRDTGELFF. The CDR3 coding sequence is TGTGCCAGCAGGGACACCGGGGAGCTGTTTTTT.

This rearrangement joins TRBV2 to TRBJ2-2; TRBD2 agrees at 12 bases. The V gene end was trimmed by 6 bases and the J gene end by 5 bases; junction bases not matched to a gene: 7. Germline-derived CDR1 and CDR2 are SNHLY and FYNNEI. This CDR3 comprises 16 residues. The CDR3 DNA reads TGTGCCAGCAGCCCGACTAGCGGGAGCGGGACCGGGGAGCTGTTTTTT. As protein: CASSPTSGSGTGELFF.

The chain carries TRBV7-6 and TRBJ2-7, with 14 nucleotides matching TRBD2. CDR1 is SGHVS, CDR2 FNYEAQ, per germline. CDR3 size: 15 residues. V was pared by 5 bases and J by 4 bases, with 4 bases of the junction left unmatched. CDR3 loop: CASSQGTSGRYEQYF. The CDR3 DNA follows: TGTGCCAGCAGCCAGGGGACTAGCGGGAGATACGAGCAGTACTTC. Looking up the rest from reference TRBV7-6 and TRBJ2-7 gives the full variable domain: GAGVSQSPRYKVTKRGQDVALRCDPISGHVSLYWYRQALGQGPEFLTYFNYEAQQDKSGLPNDRFSAERPEGSISTLTIQRTEQRDSAMYRCASSQGTSGRYEQYFGPGTRLTVT.

V usage is TRBV21-1 and J usage is TRBJ1-1. TRBV21-1 is a documented pseudogene. The CDR3 sequence is 13 residues long. CDR3 coding DNA: TGTGCCAGCATCAAAGAGGAGAACACTGAAGCTTTCTTT. Protein: CASIKEENTEAFF.

This chain joins TRBV9 and TRBJ2-7; 7 nucleotides agree with TRBD2. In germline, CDR1 is SGDLS, CDR2 YYNGEE. The V and J ends lost 3 bases and 3 bases, in that order; junction bases with no gene match: 9. The CDR3 totals 15 residues. This chain's CDR3 is CASSGPLAGRYEQYF. The CDR3, as DNA: TGTGCCAGCAGCGGACCCTTAGCGGGTCGCTACGAGCAGTACTTC.